This entry describes one T cell receptor beta chain. The time point is: pretreatment peripheral blood. The sample is drawn from a study of PD-L1 blockade in urothelial cancer. The CDR3 loop spans 14 amino acids. The germline CDR1 and CDR2 sequences are SGHRS and YFSETQ. Trimming pared 3 bases from V and 3 bases from J, leaving 12 bases between. Sequencing used immunoSEQ multiplex PCR; TCRdb keeps in-frame clones, though not all of them. This table holds about 95,000 clones, 90% found once. The sequenced sample was PBMCs, obtained around atezolizumab (anti-PD-L1) treatment. This sequence originates from a man in his sixties with urothelial cancer. V is TRBV5-1 and J is TRBJ1-1; D is possibly TRBD1 (5 bases). The CDR3 region is CASSSRGVDTEAFF. CDR3 in DNA: TGCGCCAGCAGCTCCCGGGGGGTGGACACTGAAGCTTTCTTT. Full variable domain (missing parts from reference TRBV5-1 and TRBJ1-1): KAGVTQTPRYLIKTRGQQVTLSCSPISGHRSVSWYQQTPGQGLQFLFEYFSETQRNKGNFPGRFSGRQFSNSRSEMNVSTLELGDSALYLCASSSRGVDTEAFFGQGTRLTVV.